The 13 T cell receptor beta chains below all came from one sample that was sequenced in a study of OX40 agonist ivuxolimab in advanced cancers. This table comes from immunoSEQ multiplex PCR, and its TCRdb copy is limited to in-frame clones, with some not included. The sample has 50,000 to 55,000 clones, around 87% seen once. Sequenced material: CD4+ or CD8+ T cells sorted from blood, taken in a trial of the OX40 agonist ivuxolimab. The receptors shown here come from an adult with an advanced solid tumor such as melanoma, head and neck, liver or kidney cancer.

The CDR3 region is CASSIERGYTF. DNA for the CDR3: TGTGCCAGTAGTATAGAAAGGGGCTACACCTTC. The genes are TRBV19 and TRBJ1-2; D is undetermined. The germline V gene encodes CDR1 LNHDA and CDR2 SQIVND (reference sequence). CDR3 length equals 11 residues. Trimming took off 0 bases at V and 8 bases at J, with 4 bases between the two ends. Together with reference TRBV19 and TRBJ1-2, the CDR3 gives the full variable domain: DGGITQSPKYLFRKEGQNVTLSCEQNLNHDAMYWYRQDPGQGLRLIYYSQIVNDFQKGDIAEGYSVSREKKESFPLTVTSAQKNPTAFYLCASSIERGYTFGSGTRLTVV.

The chain employs TRBV7-7 and TRBJ1-5; 12 bases fit TRBD1. CDR3 length equals 14 residues. V shed 5 bases, J shed 14 bases, and the junction held 10 bases outside the gene matches. Germline V CDR1 and CDR2: SSHAT, FNYEAQ (reference sequence). As DNA, the CDR3 is TGTGCCAGCAGCCATCTCGGGACAGGGGGCGTAGAGCATTTT. This translates into CASSHLGTGGVEHF.

The rearrangement joins TRBV7-2 to TRBJ1-5; 7 nucleotides line up with TRBD1. Germline lookup yields CDR1 SGHTA and CDR2 FQGNSA. Germline trimming cut 4 bases from V and 6 bases from J; bases unmatched to any gene: 6. This CDR3 has 14 residues. CDR3 region: CASSSTTGVQPQHF. In DNA form, the CDR3 reads TGTGCCAGCAGCTCCACAACAGGGGTTCAGCCCCAGCATTTT.

This chain links TRBV28 with TRBJ1-5; a weak D match, TRBD1 (6 bases). The CDR3 consists of 17 residues. CDR1 and CDR2 from the germline V gene are MDHEN and SYDVKM. The V end was cut by 3 bases, the J end by 0 bases, with 15 bases between. CDR3 sequence: CASSLPAGGYSNQPQHF. The CDR3 DNA reads TGTGCCAGCAGTTTGCCCGCCGGGGGCTATAGCAATCAGCCCCAGCATTTT.

The gene calls are TRBV11-2 and TRBJ2-1; 8 positions agree with TRBD1. The CDR3 spans 17 residues. Germline CDR1 reads SGHAT; CDR2 reads FQNNGV. The V gene end was trimmed by 3 bases and the J gene end by 3 bases; junction bases not matched to a gene: 10. The CDR3 nucleotides are TGTGCCAGCAGCTTCCGATTAGGGGACAGGAACTACAATGAGCAGTTCTTC. It translates to CASSFRLGDRNYNEQFF.

The rearrangement links TRBV5-4 to TRBJ2-1; 12 positions agree with TRBD2. This CDR3 spans 14 amino acids. CDR1 and CDR2 from the germline V gene are SGHNT and YYREEE (reference sequence). J was trimmed by 6 bases and V by 4 bases; bases with no gene match: 2. This CDR3 is CASSPSGGVNEQFF. DNA of the CDR3: TGTGCCAGCAGCCCTAGCGGGGGGGTCAATGAGCAGTTCTTC.

The chain has TRBV2 and TRBJ1-1; D is ambiguous. V shed 7 bases and J shed 1 base, with 10 bases lying between them. Germline lookup yields CDR1 SNHLY and CDR2 FYNNEI. The CDR3 runs 13 residues. CDR3 nucleotide sequence: TGTGCCAGCAAAGGGCAGGCGAACACTGAAGCTTTCTTT. It yields the protein CASKGQANTEAFF.

The table lists this clone with a few counts. The genes are TRBV27 and TRBJ2-2, with 10 bases matching TRBD1. The CDR3 has 16 residues. With 3 bases clipped from V and 7 bases from J, the junction kept 8 bases outside the gene matches. Germline V gene lookup returns CDR1 MNHEY and CDR2 SMNVEV (reference sequence). The CDR3 spells CASSFQGTGEGGELFF. CDR3 bases: TGTGCCAGCAGTTTCCAGGGGACAGGGGAGGGCGGGGAGCTGTTTTTT.

The chain carries TRBV4-1 and TRBJ1-3; D unresolved. Germline V gives CDR1 MGHRA, CDR2 YSYEKL. Trimming removed 0 bases at V and 0 bases at J, with 6 bases between. The CDR3 has 15 amino acids. The CDR3 sequence: CASSQDRFSGNTIYF. The CDR3 bases are TGCGCCAGCAGCCAAGACCGCTTCTCTGGAAACACCATATATTTT.

This clone was seen just once. The chain combines TRBV5-1 with TRBJ1-3; possibly TRBD1 for D (5 bases). The V and J ends lost 4 bases and 3 bases respectively, with 11 bases between them. Germline lookup yields CDR1 SGHRS and CDR2 YFSETQ. This CDR3 has 14 residues. CDR3 sequence (DNA): TGCGCCAGCAGCCAGACAGACTATGGAAACACCATATATTTT. Its translation is CASSQTDYGNTIYF.

In this sample, this clone turned up a few times. This CDR3 reads CASSPRTGLLDTQYF. Here the CDR3 DNA reads TGTGCCAGCAGTCCACGGACAGGGTTGTTAGATACGCAGTATTTT. The chain recombines TRBV27 with TRBJ2-3; 8 nucleotides align to TRBD1. The CDR3 spans 15 residues. After removal of 5 bases from V and 5 bases from J, the junction contained 9 bases not matched to a gene. The germline CDR1 and CDR2 sequences are MNHEY and SMNVEV (reference sequence).

J is TRBJ2-3 and V is TRBV9; 9 bases match TRBD1. The CDR3 covers 16 residues. Germline V lookup: CDR1 SGDLS, CDR2 YYNGEE. Trimming at V came to 4 bases and at J to 0 bases, leaving 6 bases not matched to a gene. This CDR3 is CASSSRTGASTDTQYF. Here the CDR3 DNA reads TGTGCCAGCAGCTCCCGGACAGGGGCTAGCACAGATACGCAGTATTTT.

The chain joins TRBV14 to TRBJ1-3; D is possibly TRBD1 (6 bases). Germline values: CDR1 SGHDN, CDR2 FVKESK. The CDR3 has 15 residues. The V end was cut by 8 bases, the J end by 3 bases, with 17 bases between. The CDR3 DNA is TGTGCCAGCTCCTCGCAGGGGATGGTTGGAAACACCATATATTTT. As protein: CASSSQGMVGNTIYF.